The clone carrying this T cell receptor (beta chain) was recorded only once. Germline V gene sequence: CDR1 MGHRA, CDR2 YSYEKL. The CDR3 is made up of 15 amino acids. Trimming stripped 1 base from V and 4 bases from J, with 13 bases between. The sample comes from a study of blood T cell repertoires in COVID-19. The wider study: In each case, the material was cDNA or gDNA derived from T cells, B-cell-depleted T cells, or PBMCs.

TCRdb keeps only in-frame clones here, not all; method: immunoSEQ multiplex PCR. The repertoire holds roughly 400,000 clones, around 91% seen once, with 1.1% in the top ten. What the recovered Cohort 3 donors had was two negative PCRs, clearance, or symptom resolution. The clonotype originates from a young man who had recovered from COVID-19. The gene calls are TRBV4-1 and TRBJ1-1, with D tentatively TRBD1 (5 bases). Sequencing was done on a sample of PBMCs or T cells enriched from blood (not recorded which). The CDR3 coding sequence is TGCGCCAGCAGCCAAGCGGTACGGGGGGGCACTGAAGCTTTCTTT. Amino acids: CASSQAVRGGTEAFF.